This note documents a single T cell receptor (beta chain) sequence. These data come from a study of T cell changes during pregnancy in multiple sclerosis. Sequenced by immunoSEQ multiplex PCR; TCRdb stores in-frame clones only, minus some. The sample yields about 110,000 clones, 90% to 95% seen once. Germline loops: CDR1 GTSNPN, CDR2 SVGIG (reference sequence). Trimming removed 5 bases from V and 8 bases from J; junction bases left unmatched: 6. CDR3 length: 12 residues. This chain links TRBV30 with TRBJ1-2; 9 bases are shared with TRBD1. The sequences come from peripheral blood, collected after pregnancy. This sequence originates from a female donor with multiple sclerosis, enrolled in a pregnancy study. CDR3 residues: CAWPGQGRGYTF. CDR3 nucleotide sequence: TGTGCCTGGCCGGGACAGGGCCGCGGCTACACCTTC.